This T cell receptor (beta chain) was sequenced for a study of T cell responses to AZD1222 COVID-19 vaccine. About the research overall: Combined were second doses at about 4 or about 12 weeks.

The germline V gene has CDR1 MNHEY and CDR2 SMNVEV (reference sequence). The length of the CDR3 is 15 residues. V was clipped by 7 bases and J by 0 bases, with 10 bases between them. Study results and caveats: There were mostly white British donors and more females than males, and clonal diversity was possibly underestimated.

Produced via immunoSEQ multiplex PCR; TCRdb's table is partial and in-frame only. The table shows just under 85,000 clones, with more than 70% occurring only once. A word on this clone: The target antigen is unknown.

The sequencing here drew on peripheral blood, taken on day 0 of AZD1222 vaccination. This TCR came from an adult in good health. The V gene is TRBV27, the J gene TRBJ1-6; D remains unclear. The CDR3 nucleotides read TGTGCCAGCAAGGCAAGGAACTCCTATAATTCACCCCTCCACTTT. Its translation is CASKARNSYNSPLHF.